A single sample gave rise to the 28 T cell receptor beta chains below, sequenced in a study of post-analysis software for immune sequencing data. Findings and limits, study-wide: Patients carried a handful of TRBV segments more frequently than controls did, and TRBV5-6, TRBV5-1 and TRBV20-1 were among them.

These receptors have no known antigen. Prepared libraries of TCR beta cDNA carried unique molecular identifiers. TCRdb passed the PCR reads through MiXCR, listing each CDR3 protein once. The profile shows approximately 440,000 distinct CDR3 sequences, approximately 45% of them singletons. The sequencing sample was made of blood. The receptors originated from a girl aged 10 to 17 with multiple sclerosis.

The genes are TRBV5-1 and TRBJ2-7, with unresolved D. From germline, CDR1 is SGHRS and CDR2 YFSETQ. The germline V and J ends were trimmed by 3 bases and 6 bases, with 19 bases remaining between them. The CDR3 runs 15 residues. The CDR3 region is CASSSEGSPILEQYF. The CDR3 DNA reads as TGCGCCAGCAGCTCGGAAGGCTCACCCATACTCGAGCAGTACTTC.

This clonotype appeared a few times. The chain combines TRBV3-1 with TRBJ1-2; 8 bases align to TRBD1. CDR3 size: 15 residues. CDR1 and CDR2 from the germline V gene are LGHDT and YNNKEL (reference sequence). Unmatched junction bases numbered 7, after V lost 0 bases and J lost 7 bases. The CDR3 protein is CASSQEWTGKFGYTF. The CDR3 DNA is TGTGCCAGCAGCCAAGAATGGACAGGGAAGTTTGGCTACACCTTC.

The J gene is TRBJ2-5, the V gene TRBV20-1, with TRBD1 matching over 10 bases. V was pared by 6 bases and J by 4 bases, with 5 bases of the junction left unmatched. The CDR3 runs 13 residues. From germline, CDR1 is DFQATT and CDR2 SNEGSKA (reference sequence). The CDR3 coding sequence is TGCAGTGCGAAGGGACAGGGGAGAGAGACCCAGTACTTC. It specifies CSAKGQGRETQYF.

The chain is built from TRBV6-5 and TRBJ2-1; 13 nucleotides match TRBD2. The end of the DNA is better explained by TRBJ2-7, so the J call may be wrong. CDR1 is MNHEY, CDR2 SVGAGI, per germline. CDR3 length equals 17 residues. CDR3 nucleotide sequence: TGTGCCAGCAGTTACTCGACTAGCGGGAGGACCTACAATGAGCAGTACTTC. This translates into CASSYSTSGRTYNEQYF.

The chain couples TRBV5-1 to TRBJ2-4, with D perhaps TRBD1 (6 bases). The better agreement between TRBJ2-7 and the DNA end casts doubt on the J call. The CDR3 sequence is 13 residues long. Per the germline V gene, CDR1 is SGHRS and CDR2 is YFSETQ. The CDR3 loop is CASSTGRAYEQYF. The CDR3 DNA follows: TGCGCCAGCAGCACAGGGAGAGCCTACGAGCAGTACTTC.

This chain links TRBV7-9 with TRBJ2-1; TRBD1 or TRBD2 may be the D gene (5 bases each). The V gene's germline CDR1 is SEHNR and CDR2 FQNEAQ (reference sequence). Trimming pared 0 bases from V and 14 bases from J, leaving 11 bases between. The CDR3 covers 12 residues. The chain's CDR3 is CASSLAGEEEFF. The CDR3 nucleotides read TGTGCCAGCAGCTTAGCGGGGGAAGAGGAGTTCTTC.

On this clonotype itself: Germline is not matched at one junction end, which may reflect a read error. In nucleotides, the CDR3 is TGCGCCGGCAGCTTGAGCGTCGGCGGGAGCGAGACCCAGTACTTC. It is translated as CAGSLSVGGSETQYF. The J gene is TRBJ2-5, the V gene TRBV5-1; 7 bases fit TRBD2. The CDR3 consists of 15 residues. CDR1 and CDR2 (germline): SGHRS, YFSETQ. Together with reference TRBV5-1 and TRBJ2-5, the CDR3 gives the full variable domain: KAGVTQTPRYLIKTRGQQVTLSCSPISGHRSVSWYQQTPGQGLQFLFEYFSETQRNKGNFPGRFSGRQFSNSRSEMNVSTLELGDSALYLCAGSLSVGGSETQYFGPGTRLLVL.

The gene calls are TRBV6-5 and TRBJ1-2; possible D gene TRBD1, 5 bases. Trimming shortened V by 0 bases and J by 7 bases, and 15 bases separated the two germline ends. Germline assignment: CDR1 MNHEY and CDR2 SVGAGI. The CDR3 is 15 residues long. CDR3 in amino acids: CASSYSIDSFPGYTF. CDR3 coding DNA: TGTGCCAGCAGTTACTCGATAGACAGTTTTCCTGGCTACACCTTC.

CDR3 sequence (DNA): TGCAGTGCTTCGCACGCAGGGAGGTACACTGAAGCTTTCTTT. Translating gives CSASHAGRYTEAFF. The rearrangement uses TRBV20-1 and TRBJ1-1, with D possibly matching TRBD1 (5 bases). V lost 5 bases to trimming and J lost 3 bases, with 16 bases between them. Germline V gives CDR1 DFQATT, CDR2 SNEGSKA (reference sequence). This CDR3 region has 14 residues.

This clonotype occurred a few times. V gene TRBV7-2 combines with J gene TRBJ2-7; TRBD2 might be the D (7 bases). The germline V gene encodes CDR1 SGHTA and CDR2 FQGNSA. The CDR3 spans 15 residues. V lost 5 bases, J lost 3 bases, and 17 bases lay in between. The CDR3 DNA is TGTGCCAGCAGCCCCGGGGAGGGGGAGGTCTACGAGCAGTACTTC. Its translation: CASSPGEGEVYEQYF.

The V gene is TRBV12-3 or TRBV12-4, the J gene TRBJ2-7; 8 positions match TRBD1. Trimming took 7 bases from V and 4 from J; bases not matched to a gene: 6. The CDR3 runs to 13 residues. The DNA of the CDR3 is TGTGCCAGCATCATGACAGGGGATTACGAGCAGTACTTC. Translation: CASIMTGDYEQYF.

V usage is TRBV5-5 and J usage is TRBJ2-7; D possibly uses TRBD1 or TRBD2 (5 bases each). Per the germline V gene, CDR1 is SGHKS and CDR2 is YYEKEE (reference sequence). The CDR3 is 15 amino acids. Trimming shortened V by 0 bases and J by 7 bases, and 17 bases separated the two germline ends. This chain's CDR3 is CASSLAGTDAWEQYF. The CDR3 DNA reads TGTGCCAGCAGCTTGGCTGGGACGGATGCCTGGGAGCAGTACTTC. The full variable domain, its missing parts supplied by reference TRBV5-5 and TRBJ2-7, is DAGVTQSPTHLIKTRGQQVTLRCSPISGHKSVSWYQQVLGQGPQFIFQYYEKEERGRGNFPDRFSARQFPNYSSELNVNALLLGDSALYLCASSLAGTDAWEQYFGPGTRLTVT.

This chain links TRBV28 with TRBJ2-1; 16 nucleotides line up with TRBD2. CDR3 length: 17 amino acids. V lost 6 bases and J lost 0; bases outside the gene matches: 2. Per germline, CDR1 MDHEN and CDR2 SYDVKM. CDR3 nucleotides: TGTGCCAGCAGGGGACTAGCGGGAGGGAGCTCCTACAATGAGCAGTTCTTC. This gives the protein CASRGLAGGSSYNEQFF.

A few counts support this clonotype. The chain recombines TRBV12-3 or TRBV12-4 with TRBJ1-2, with TRBD1 matching over 10 bases. The CDR3 is 17 amino acids. Germline trimming cut 7 bases from V and 0 bases from J; bases unmatched to any gene: 11. The CDR3 protein is CASTGTGDIPANYGYTF. The CDR3 nucleotides are TGTGCCAGCACCGGGACAGGGGACATCCCTGCTAACTATGGCTACACCTTC.

This clonotype has just a few counts. The rearrangement joins TRBV20-1 to TRBJ2-4; no clear D. Germline V gene data show CDR1 as DFQATT and CDR2 as SNEGSKA (reference sequence). V gave up 0 bases and J gave up 8 bases, with 14 bases separating them. The CDR3 runs to 14 residues. CDR3 DNA: TGCAGTGCTAGAGATGAACCCCTGTGGTACATTCAGTACTTC. It is translated as CSARDEPLWYIQYF.

This clonotype appeared a single time. V usage is TRBV28 and J usage is TRBJ2-7; possible D gene TRBD2, 5 bases. Per germline, CDR1 MDHEN and CDR2 SYDVKM. This CDR3 has 16 amino acids. The V end lost 5 bases, the J end lost 2 bases, and 19 bases lay between the germline ends. The CDR3 reads CASSPISGKRAYEQYF. The CDR3 nucleotides read TGTGCCAGCAGTCCGATCAGCGGCAAAAGAGCCTACGAGCAGTACTTC.

A few counts support this clonotype. The V call is TRBV29-1, the J call TRBJ2-6; D not resolved. The V end lost 3 bases, the J end lost 1 base, and 7 bases lay between the germline ends. This CDR3 is 14 amino acids long. CDR1 is SQVTM, CDR2 ANQGSEA, per germline. The CDR3 sequence is CSVEPESGANVLTF. The DNA of the CDR3 is TGCAGCGTTGAGCCCGAGTCTGGGGCCAACGTCCTGACTTTC.

The V call is TRBV25-1, the J call TRBJ2-7, with 8 bases matching TRBD2. Germline CDR1 and CDR2: MGHDK and SYGVNS. Losses at the gene ends were 1 base for V and 3 bases for J; bases not matched to a gene: 8. CDR3 size: 16 residues. CDR3 bases: TGTGCCAGCAGTGAATCGAACGGGAGGGCCTTCTACGAGCAGTACTTC. Amino acids: CASSESNGRAFYEQYF.

This clonotype has just one count. The chain employs TRBV4-2 and TRBJ1-2; the D is unclear. V lost 0 bases and J 0 bases, leaving 14 bases between the germline ends. The CDR3 is 17 amino acids. Germline CDR1 reads LGHNA; CDR2 reads YNFKEQ. In DNA, the CDR3 is TGTGCCAGCAGCCAAGATATCGCAGCTACCTCTAACTATGGCTACACCTTC. Translated, it gives CASSQDIAATSNYGYTF.

The CDR3 sequence: CASSLAATDLNEQFF. CDR3 DNA: TGTGCCAGCAGCTTGGCCGCGACAGACCTCAATGAGCAGTTCTTC. The chain joins TRBV5-5 to TRBJ2-1, with D possibly matching TRBD1 (5 bases). The CDR3 runs to 15 residues. Germline CDR1 SGHKS, CDR2 YYEKEE (reference sequence). V lost 0 bases, J lost 6 bases, and 13 bases lay in between.

CDR3 coding DNA: TGCAGCGTTGGGGGGGGTCTATACGAGCAGTACTTC. It translates to CSVGGGLYEQYF. The rearrangement joins TRBV29-1 to TRBJ2-7, with 7 bases lining up with TRBD2. The CDR3 runs 12 residues. In germline, CDR1 is SQVTM, CDR2 ANQGSEA. Trimming cost V 4 bases and J 4 bases; bases outside gene matches: 4.

This clonotype occurred a few times. The chain is built from TRBV20-1 and TRBJ2-7; maybe TRBD2 (5 bases). Trimming removed 1 base at V and 3 bases at J, with 7 bases between. This CDR3 is 12 amino acids long. From germline, CDR1 is DFQATT and CDR2 SNEGSKA (reference sequence). As DNA, the CDR3 is TGCAGTGCTAGAGGGACTTTCTACGAGCAGTACTTC. As protein: CSARGTFYEQYF.

This chain joins TRBV6-6 and TRBJ1-4; 8 nucleotides align to TRBD1. Trimming cost V 7 bases and J 4 bases; bases outside gene matches: 2. Germline lookup yields CDR1 MNHNY and CDR2 SVGAGI (reference sequence). This CDR3 contains 13 residues. CDR3 coding DNA: TGTGCCAGCACCAGGGGGCTTAATGAAAAACTGTTTTTT. It is translated as CASTRGLNEKLFF.

For the CDR3, the DNA is TGCAGCGCCGCTACTAGCGTCTCCTACGAGCAGTACTTC. It yields the protein CSAATSVSYEQYF. This sequence joins TRBV29-1 and TRBJ2-7; 7 positions agree with TRBD2. The germline CDR1 and CDR2 sequences are SQVTM and ANQGSEA. V was clipped by 7 bases and J by 0 bases; unmatched bases: 6. The CDR3 runs to 13 residues.

The chain has TRBV4-1 and TRBJ2-3, with 8 bases lining up with TRBD2. Germline loops: CDR1 MGHRA, CDR2 YSYEKL. CDR3 size: 17 residues. V shed 3 bases and J 2 bases; nucleotides not matched to a gene: 10. The CDR3 spells CASSQPTSGRNTDTQYF. The CDR3 nucleotides are TGCGCCAGCAGCCAGCCTACTAGCGGCCGAAACACAGATACGCAGTATTTT.

V usage is TRBV24-1 and J usage is TRBJ2-3; 12 nucleotides match TRBD2. The V and J ends lost 3 bases and 3 bases, in that order; junction bases with no gene match: 9. Germline V lookup: CDR1 KGHDR, CDR2 SFDVKD. This CDR3 contains 18 residues. CDR3: CATSDQGQGTSGTDTQYF. The DNA of the CDR3 is TGTGCCACCAGTGATCAAGGACAGGGGACTAGCGGGACAGATACGCAGTATTTT.

This clonotype has a handful of counts. The rearrangement uses TRBV12-3 or TRBV12-4 and TRBJ2-5, with 11 nucleotides matching TRBD2. The J call may be incorrect, as the DNA end agrees better with TRBJ2-7. This CDR3 region has 14 residues. The CDR3 nucleotides read TGTGCCAGCAGTGGGACTAGCGGTGGCCACGAGCAGTACTTC. Encoded protein: CASSGTSGGHEQYF.

In this sample, this clonotype turned up a few times. The chain recombines TRBV9 with TRBJ2-7, with D tentatively TRBD1 (6 bases). The length of the CDR3 is 14 residues. Looked up from germline, CDR1 is SGDLS and CDR2 is YYNGEE. Trimming shortened V by 3 bases and J by 0 bases, and 10 bases separated the two germline ends. The CDR3 DNA is TGTGCCAGCAGCGAGGGGGTGTCCTCCTACGAGCAGTACTTC. Its protein is CASSEGVSSYEQYF.